Below, 16 T cell receptor beta chains from the same sample are listed, as sequenced in a study of T cell responses to AZD1222 COVID-19 vaccine. Method: immunoSEQ multiplex PCR; TCRdb's copy keeps in-frame clones and lacks some. The repertoire holds 120,000 or so clones, with 90% as singletons. Source: peripheral blood, taken on day 0 of MenACWY control vaccination. Source of these receptors: an adult in good health.

The gene calls are TRBV6-1 and TRBJ2-7, with TRBD2 identical over 7 bases. Trimming removed 5 bases from V and 3 bases from J; junction bases left unmatched: 7. The germline V gene has CDR1 MNHNS and CDR2 SASEGT. The CDR3 runs to 14 residues. For the CDR3, the DNA is TGTGCCAGCAGTTCGGGGAGGGCCTTCTACGAGCAGTACTTC. The encoded protein is CASSSGRAFYEQYF.

V and J are TRBV11-2 and TRBJ1-5, with 9 bases identical to TRBD1. V gave up 1 base and J gave up 0 bases; unmatched junction bases: 7. This CDR3 region has 18 residues. Germline CDR1 SGHAT, CDR2 FQNNGV. The CDR3 DNA is TGTGCCAGCAGCTTAGGCCGGACAGGGGATTATAGCAATCAGCCCCAGCATTTT. It yields the protein CASSLGRTGDYSNQPQHF.

This clone was recorded only once. This chain joins TRBV2 and TRBJ1-4, with D unresolved. The CDR3 contains 14 residues. Germline lookup yields CDR1 SNHLY and CDR2 FYNNEI. V gave up 5 bases and J gave up 0 bases, with 7 bases separating them. This chain's CDR3 is CASSRIATNEKLFF. DNA of the CDR3: TGTGCCAGCAGTAGAATAGCAACTAATGAAAAACTGTTTTTT.

This clone showed up just once. The rearrangement links TRBV2 to TRBJ2-1; 13 bases are a match to TRBD2. The CDR3 sequence is 16 residues long. Germline trimming cut 4 bases from V and 9 bases from J; bases unmatched to any gene: 9. Germline V lookup: CDR1 SNHLY, CDR2 FYNNEI. CDR3 in amino acids: CASSGTSGRATGEQFF. For the CDR3, the DNA is TGTGCCAGCAGTGGTACTAGCGGGAGGGCGACTGGTGAGCAGTTCTTC. Filled out from reference TRBV2 and TRBJ2-1, the complete variable domain reads EPEVTQTPSHQVTQMGQEVILRCVPISNHLYFYWYRQILGQKVEFLVSFYNNEISEKSEIFDDQFSVERPDGSNFTLKIRSTKLEDSAMYFCASSGTSGRATGEQFFGPGTRLTVL.

The chain couples TRBV7-9 to TRBJ2-1; maybe TRBD1 (5 bases). Germline V gene lookup returns CDR1 SEHNR and CDR2 FQNEAQ (reference sequence). The CDR3 loop spans 14 amino acids. V lost 2 bases to trimming and J lost 8 bases, with 13 bases between them. The CDR3 DNA follows: TGTGCCAGCAGCTTACTTCAGGGTTGGGATGAGCAGTTCTTC. It codes for CASSLLQGWDEQFF.

This chain links TRBV6-5 with TRBJ1-1; tentatively, D is TRBD1 (5 bases). Trimming stripped 8 bases from V and 3 bases from J, with 10 bases between. CDR1 is MNHEY and CDR2 is SVGAGI in the germline V gene. The CDR3 is 12 residues long. CDR3: CASGLGDTEAFF. The CDR3 nucleotides read TGTGCCAGCGGGTTGGGGGACACTGAAGCTTTCTTT.

This chain connects TRBV4-2 to TRBJ2-7; D uncertain. The germline V and J ends were trimmed by 1 base and 6 bases, with 16 bases remaining between them. Per germline, CDR1 LGHNA and CDR2 YNFKEQ. The CDR3 spans 15 residues. CDR3 loop: CASSQAARALGEQYV. For the CDR3, the DNA is TGTGCCAGCAGCCAAGCAGCCCGGGCCCTAGGCGAGCAGTACGTC.

The rearrangement uses TRBV25-1 and TRBJ1-2; TRBD1 is a possible D gene (6 bases). Trimming took off 1 base at V and 4 bases at J, with 10 bases between the two ends. CDR3 size: 14 residues. Germline-derived CDR1 and CDR2 are MGHDK and SYGVNS. The CDR3 is CASSESTGPYGYTF. The CDR3 region has the DNA TGTGCCAGCAGTGAATCCACAGGGCCCTATGGCTACACCTTC.

The rearrangement joins TRBV6-1 to TRBJ1-1; 7 bases line up with TRBD1. The CDR3 consists of 20 residues. Germline V gives CDR1 MNHNS, CDR2 SASEGT. V trimming: 1 base; J trimming: 0 bases; junction bases outside the gene matches: 17. For the CDR3, the DNA is TGTGCCAGCAGTGAAGTTGAACTGGCAGGGGGAGATCTTATGAACACTGAAGCTTTCTTT. Residues: CASSEVELAGGDLMNTEAFF.

The rearrangement uses TRBV9 and TRBJ2-3; perhaps TRBD1 as D (5 bases). Germline V CDR1 and CDR2: SGDLS, YYNGEE. V lost 4 bases to trimming and J lost 6 bases, with 18 bases between them. The CDR3 length is 15 residues. CDR3 loop: CASSPLKGRPDTQYF. For the CDR3, the DNA is TGTGCCAGCAGCCCCCTCAAGGGGCGGCCGGATACGCAGTATTTT.

The chain uses TRBV5-1 and TRBJ1-2; 7 bases agree with TRBD1. Germline V lookup: CDR1 SGHRS, CDR2 YFSETQ. V was clipped by 2 bases and J by 1 base; unmatched bases: 8. The CDR3 runs 16 residues. The CDR3 sequence: CASSLISGTDNYGYTF. For the CDR3, the DNA is TGCGCCAGCAGCTTAATCTCCGGGACAGATAACTATGGCTACACCTTC.

CDR3 loop: CASSLILAGGVDTQYF. The CDR3 bases are TGCGCCAGCAGCTTGATACTAGCGGGGGGCGTAGATACGCAGTATTTT. This rearrangement joins TRBV5-1 to TRBJ2-3; 12 bases align to TRBD2. The germline gives CDR1 SGHRS, CDR2 YFSETQ. This CDR3 comprises 16 residues. Trimming at V came to 1 base and at J to 5 bases, leaving 5 bases not matched to a gene.

The gene calls are TRBV7-3 and TRBJ1-2, with D unclear. CDR1 and CDR2 (germline): SGHTA, FQGTGA. Trimming cost V 4 bases and J 7 bases, with 19 bases left between them. The CDR3 consists of 15 residues. CDR3 sequence: CASSSSPGDVGGYTF. CDR3 DNA sequence: TGTGCCAGCAGCTCGTCGCCGGGAGACGTGGGTGGCTACACCTTC.

V is TRBV28 and J is TRBJ1-4, with 10 nucleotides matching TRBD1. CDR1 is MDHEN, CDR2 SYDVKM, per germline. V lost 6 bases to trimming and J lost 6 bases; unmatched junction nucleotides: 4. The CDR3 consists of 14 residues. CDR3 residues: CASRRTGGDEKLFF. CDR3 DNA: TGTGCCAGCAGACGGACAGGGGGGGATGAAAAACTGTTTTTT.

The genes are TRBV19 and TRBJ1-1, with TRBD1 matching over 10 bases. V trimming: 6 bases; J trimming: 4 bases; junction bases outside the gene matches: 20. CDR1 LNHDA and CDR2 SQIVND come from the germline V gene (reference sequence). This CDR3 is 19 amino acids long. The CDR3 protein is CASSDSLRTGGNKITEAFF. The CDR3 bases are TGTGCCAGTAGCGACTCTCTACGGACAGGGGGAAACAAGATCACTGAAGCTTTCTTT.

The chain couples TRBV19 to TRBJ2-3; D is uncertain. V lost 3 bases, J lost 2 bases, and 12 bases lay in between. The CDR3 covers 15 residues. Germline lookup yields CDR1 LNHDA and CDR2 SQIVND (reference sequence). CDR3 nucleotide sequence: TGTGCCAGTAGTATGCAAGGCCAGCCCACAGATACGCAGTATTTT. Protein product: CASSMQGQPTDTQYF.